Below are 3 T cell receptor beta chains sequenced from a single sample in a study of cytomegalovirus exposure and HLA in healthy donors. Primers: 60 Vbeta forward and 13 Jbeta reverse. The data were produced by immunoSEQ multiplex PCR, yet TCRdb's version contains in-frame clones alone and is incomplete. This sample carries around 130,000 clones, about 76% of them seen once, and the ten largest clones take less than 2.5%. The sequencing input was PBMCs. The source of these receptors is a woman between 40 and 55 years old in good health and CMV-seronegative.

This chain connects TRBV21-1 to TRBJ2-3; the listed D gene, TRBD1, was not tested against the DNA. TRBV21-1 is recorded as a pseudogene. This CDR3 spans 11 amino acids. CDR3 region: CASRTGMSQYF. The CDR3 coding sequence is TGTGCCAGCAGAACAGGGATGTCGCAGTATTTT.

DNA of the CDR3: TGCGCCAGCAGTGAGTCGCTCGGACTAGCGGGAGCAAATACGCAGTATTTT. Translating it yields CASSESLGLAGANTQYF. The rearrangement links TRBV10-1 to TRBJ2-3; 13 nucleotides agree with TRBD2. Germline trimming cut 0 bases from V and 7 bases from J; bases unmatched to any gene: 7. Germline lookup yields CDR1 WNHNN and CDR2 SYGVQD (reference sequence). The CDR3 totals 17 residues.

This clone has more than one count but fewer than ten. The chain couples TRBV2 to TRBJ2-3, with TRBD1 as a possible D gene (6 bases). V was clipped by 2 bases and J by 4 bases, with 10 bases between them. The germline CDR1 and CDR2 sequences are SNHLY and FYNNEI. CDR3 length: 14 residues. This chain's CDR3 is CASSEQGFSDTQYF. In nucleotides, the CDR3 is TGTGCCAGCAGTGAACAGGGGTTCTCAGATACGCAGTATTTT. The variable domain in full, with the rest retrieved from reference TRBV2 and TRBJ2-3, is EPEVTQTPSHQVTQMGQEVILRCVPISNHLYFYWYRQILGQKVEFLVSFYNNEISEKSEIFDDQFSVERPDGSNFTLKIRSTKLEDSAMYFCASSEQGFSDTQYFGPGTRLTVL.